These T cell receptor beta chains were read from a single sample in a study of tumor and adjacent non-tumor tissue in lung cancer. TCRdb recomputed calls from the multiplex PCR reads with MiXCR, one row per CDR3 protein. The sample consists of about 68,000 distinct CDR3 sequences, just under 60% of them appearing once. Source material: lung tumor tissue. These receptors were collected from a man over 45 with non-small cell lung cancer. CDR3s include the opening cysteine and the closing phenylalanine or tryptophan. A D gene is named only where the DNA matches it firmly. Clone sizes are given selectively: once, few, many, or a class where the clone is expanded.

V gene	clone size	D gene	J gene	CDR3 DNA	CDR3 protein
TRBV6-5	many	TRBD1	TRBJ1-2	TGTGCCAGCAGTGGGCAGGGACAGGGCGCTGGCTACACCTTC	CASSGQGQGAGYTF
TRBV4-2	NA	NA	TRBJ2-3	TGTGCCTGCAGCCAAAACCGGGGATCAGCCACAGATACGCAGTATTTT	CACSQNRGSATDTQYF
TRBV5-1	NA	TRBD1	TRBJ1-6	TGCGCCAACAGCTTGGACAGGGGACAATACTCACCCCTCCACTTT	CANSLDRGQYSPLHF
TRBV30	NA	TRBD1	TRBJ1-5	TGTGCCTGGACACAGGGGAAGATAGGCAATCAGCCCCAGCATTTT	CAWTQGKIGNQPQHF
TRBV11-2	medium-sized	NA	TRBJ1-1	TGTGCCAGCAGCTTAAGACAGATCAACACTGAAGCTTTCTTT	CASSLRQINTEAFF
TRBV29-1	NA	TRBD1	TRBJ2-7	TGCGGCGTAGTTACCGGGACAGGCTTCTACGAGCAGTACTTC	CGVVTGTGFYEQYF
TRBV6-5	NA	NA	TRBJ2-1	TGTGCTAGCAGTCTGGATGGGGGTTCCTACAATGAGCAGTTCTTC	CASSLDGGSYNEQFF
TRBV28	NA	NA	TRBJ1-6	TGTGCCAGCAGGCGCGGGGATTCACCCCGCCACTTT	CASRRGDSPRHF
TRBV6-6	NA	TRBD1	TRBJ1-5	TGTGCCAGCAGGCAGACTGGACAGGGGACCGTTCAGCCCCAGCAGTTT	CASRQTGQGTVQPQQF
TRBV15	NA	NA	TRBJ2-1	TGTGCCACCAGCAGGGATTGGGCTGGGACCGATGAGCAGTTCTTC	CATSRDWAGTDEQFF
TRBV11-2	NA	TRBD1	TRBJ2-1	TGTGCTAGCAGACCCCCCTTGGGGGGACAGGATCATGAGCAGTTCTTC	CASRPPLGGQDHEQFF
TRBV12-3/TRBV12-4	NA	NA	TRBJ2-5	TGTGCCAGCACCGGGACTGGCGGGGTGGAGGAGACCCAGTACTTC	CASTGTGGVEETQYF
TRBV6-2/TRBV6-3	many	NA	TRBJ2-7	TGTGCCAGCAGTTACCCAGTCTACGAGCAGTACTTC	CASSYPVYEQYF
TRBV11-2	NA	NA	TRBJ2-7	TGTGCCTGCAGATTAGGAAGATCCGCTCGGGGGTCCCACGAGCAGTACTTC	CACRLGRSARGSHEQYF
TRBV6-5	NA	NA	TRBJ1-2	TGTGTCAGCAGGCCTCTCGGACCGTCCGGTTACACCTTC	CVSRPLGPSGYTF
TRBV20-1	many	NA	TRBJ1-5	TGCAGTGCTAGCCGGGGGGGGACAACGAATCAGCCCCAGCATTTT	CSASRGGTTNQPQHF
TRBV29-1	NA	NA	TRBJ2-7	TGCAGCGTCTTCGTCGGGGGCGAGCTTTACTTC	CSVFVGGELYF
TRBV10-3	few	TRBD1	TRBJ1-2	TGTTCCATCGGTGTCAAAGGACAGGCTGCGGATGGCTACACCTTC	CSIGVKGQAADGYTF
TRBV6-5	NA	NA	TRBJ2-7	TGTGCCTGGGCCCGGCGGAATGGCTACGAGCAGTACTTC	CAWARRNGYEQYF
TRBV7-9	NA	NA	TRBJ1-5	TGTGCCAGCAGCTTAGGAGGGACAAATCAGCCCCAGCATTTT	CASSLGGTNQPQHF
TRBV7-2	NA	NA	TRBJ1-5	TGTGCCAGCAGCCCAAAGGTGTATCAGCCCCAGCATTTT	CASSPKVYQPQHF
TRBV21-1	NA	NA	TRBJ1-4	TGTGCCAGCAGCAAAGCGCCCGTAACTAATGAAAAACTGTTTTTT	CASSKAPVTNEKLFF
TRBV4-1	once	NA	TRBJ1-2	TGCGCCAGCAGCCTAGCCGGACTTACCGGCTACACCTTC	CASSLAGLTGYTF
TRBV28	NA	NA	TRBJ1-1	TGTGCCAGCAGTCAGAGACGTTTAGCTTTCTTT	CASSQRRLAFF
TRBV24-1	NA	TRBD1	TRBJ2-2	TGTGCCACCAGTGATCCTGGGACAGGAATTAAGACCGGGGAGCTGTTTTTT	CATSDPGTGIKTGELFF
TRBV5-1	few	TRBD1	TRBJ1-2	TGCGCCAGCAGGGGGGACAGGGAAAGCTATAGTGGCTACACCTTC	CASRGDRESYSGYTF
TRBV4-1	many	NA	TRBJ1-1	TGCGCCAGCAGCCAAGATTTCAACACTGAAGCTTTCTTT	CASSQDFNTEAFF
TRBV30	NA	NA	TRBJ2-7	TGTGCCTGGAGTCCTCCGGGACCATGGAGATCCCACGAGAAGTACTTC	CAWSPPGPWRSHEKYF
TRBV11-2	NA	NA	TRBJ2-7	TGTGCCAGCAGCTTAAGTGTCGCAGAGTTGAGCGAGCAGTATTTC	CASSLSVAELSEQYF